In its sample, the clone carrying this T cell receptor (beta chain) was seen a few times. Its matching antigen is unknown. It was patients with CD8+CD57+ cell expansion by flow cytometry who were chosen for sequencing. Therapy had not been given to patients before blood sampling. This specimen belongs to a study of CD8+CD57+ T cells in acquired aplastic anemia. Overall study context: The study obtained an average of approximately 2.9 ug of DNA from sorted CD4+ and CD8+ cells. Study-wide results and caveats: A set of around 30 CD8+ CDR3 sequences was shared between patients and controls, and these sequences appeared highly expressed in patients.

Genomic DNA, the template, was used for profiling of the TCR beta VDJ and CDR3. TCRdb passed the reads through MiXCR, listing each CDR3 protein once. The repertoire includes some 200,000 distinct CDR3 sequences, about half of them detected once, and about 1.7% sits in the top ten. Sequencing was carried out using sorted CD4+, CD8+, or CD8+CD57+ T cells (not recorded which) from PBMCs. The TCR comes from a human donor with aplastic anemia.

The CDR3, as DNA: TGTGCCAGCAGCCAAGAAGGCGGGGGTTTTGGGGAAGCTTTCTTT. This translates into CASSQEGGGFGEAFF. The rearrangement links TRBV3-1 to TRBJ1-1; maybe TRBD1 (5 bases). V lost 0 bases and J 8 bases, leaving 16 bases between the germline ends. The CDR3 is 15 residues long. The germline CDR1 and CDR2 sequences are LGHDT and YNNKEL (reference sequence).